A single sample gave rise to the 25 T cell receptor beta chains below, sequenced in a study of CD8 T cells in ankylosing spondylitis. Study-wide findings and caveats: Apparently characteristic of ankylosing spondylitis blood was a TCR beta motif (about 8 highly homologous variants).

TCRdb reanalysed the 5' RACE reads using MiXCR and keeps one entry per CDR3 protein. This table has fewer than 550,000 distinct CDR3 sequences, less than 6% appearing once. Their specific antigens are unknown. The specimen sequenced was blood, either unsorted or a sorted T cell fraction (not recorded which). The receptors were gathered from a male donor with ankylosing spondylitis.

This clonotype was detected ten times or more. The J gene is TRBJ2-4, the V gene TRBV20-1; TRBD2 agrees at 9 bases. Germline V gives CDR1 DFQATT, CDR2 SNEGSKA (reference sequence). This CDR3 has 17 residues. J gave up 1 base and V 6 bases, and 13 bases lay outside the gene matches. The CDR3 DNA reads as TGCAGTGCCCCGGGACTAGCTATTCAGAGGGCCAAAAACATTCAGTACTTC. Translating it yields CSAPGLAIQRAKNIQYF.

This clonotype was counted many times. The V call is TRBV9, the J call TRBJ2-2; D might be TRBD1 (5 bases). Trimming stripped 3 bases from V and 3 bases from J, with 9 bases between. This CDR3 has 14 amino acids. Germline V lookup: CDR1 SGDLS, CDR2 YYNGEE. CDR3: CASSARQYTGELFF. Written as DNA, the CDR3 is TGTGCCAGCAGCGCAAGACAGTACACCGGGGAGCTGTTTTTT.

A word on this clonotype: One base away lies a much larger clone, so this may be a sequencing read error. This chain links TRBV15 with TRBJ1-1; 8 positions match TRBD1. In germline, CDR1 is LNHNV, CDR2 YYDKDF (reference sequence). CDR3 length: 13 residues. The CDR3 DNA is TGTGCCACCGAGAACAGGGGGGGAACTGAAGCTATCTTT. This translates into CATENRGGTEAIF. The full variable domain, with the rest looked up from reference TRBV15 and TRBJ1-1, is DAMVIQNPRYQVTQFGKPVTLSCSQTLNHNVMYWYQQKSSQAPKLLFHYYDKDFNNEADTPDNFQSRRPNTSFCFLDIRSPGLGDTAMYLCATENRGGTEAIFGQGTRLTVV.

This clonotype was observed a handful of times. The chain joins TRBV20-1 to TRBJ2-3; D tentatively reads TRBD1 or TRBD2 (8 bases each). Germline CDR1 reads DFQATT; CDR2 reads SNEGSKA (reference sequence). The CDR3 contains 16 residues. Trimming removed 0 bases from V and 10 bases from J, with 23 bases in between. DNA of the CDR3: TGCAGTGCTAGAGATCCAGGGGGCGGGGGGACCGGGGCGCAGTATTTT. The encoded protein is CSARDPGGGGTGAQYF.

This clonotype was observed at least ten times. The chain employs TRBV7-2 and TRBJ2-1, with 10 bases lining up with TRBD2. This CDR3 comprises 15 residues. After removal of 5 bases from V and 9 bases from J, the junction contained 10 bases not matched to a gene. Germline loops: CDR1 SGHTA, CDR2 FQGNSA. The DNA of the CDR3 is TGTGCCAGCAGCCCCCAGCGGGGGGGCCGGGCTGAGCAGTTCTTC. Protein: CASSPQRGGRAEQFF. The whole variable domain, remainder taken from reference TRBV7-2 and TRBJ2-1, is GAGVSQSPSNKVTEKGKDVELRCDPISGHTALYWYRQSLGQGLEFLIYFQGNSAPDKSGLPSDRFSAERTGGSVSTLTIQRTQQEDSAVYLCASSPQRGGRAEQFFGPGTRLTVL.

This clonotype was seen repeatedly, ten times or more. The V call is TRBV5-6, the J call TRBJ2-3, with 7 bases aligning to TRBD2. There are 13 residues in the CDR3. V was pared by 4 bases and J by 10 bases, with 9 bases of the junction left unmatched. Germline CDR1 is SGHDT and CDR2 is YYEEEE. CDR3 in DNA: TGTGCCAGCAGCCCTACTAGCGCCCCTGCGCAGTATTTT. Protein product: CASSPTSAPAQYF.

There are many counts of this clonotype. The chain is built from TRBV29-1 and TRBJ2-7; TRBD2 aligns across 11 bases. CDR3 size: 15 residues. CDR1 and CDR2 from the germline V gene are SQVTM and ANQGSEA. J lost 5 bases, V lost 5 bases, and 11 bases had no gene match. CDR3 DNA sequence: TGCAGCGTTCGTCGTAGCGGGAGGGCCGACCACGAGCAGTACTTC. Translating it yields CSVRRSGRADHEQYF.

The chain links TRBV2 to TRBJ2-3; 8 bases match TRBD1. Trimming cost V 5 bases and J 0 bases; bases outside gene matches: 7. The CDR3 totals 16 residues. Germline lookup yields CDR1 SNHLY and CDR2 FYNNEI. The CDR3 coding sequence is TGTGCCAGCAGTCCTCAGGGGGCCCAAAGCACAGATACGCAGTATTTT. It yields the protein CASSPQGAQSTDTQYF.

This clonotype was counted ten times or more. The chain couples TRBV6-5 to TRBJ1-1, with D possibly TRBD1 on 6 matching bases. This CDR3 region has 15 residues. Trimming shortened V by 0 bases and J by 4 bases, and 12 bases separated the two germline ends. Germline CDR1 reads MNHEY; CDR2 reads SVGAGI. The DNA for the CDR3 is TGTGCCAGCAGTTACTCGGATAGGGGGTCCACTGAAGCTTTCTTT. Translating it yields CASSYSDRGSTEAFF.

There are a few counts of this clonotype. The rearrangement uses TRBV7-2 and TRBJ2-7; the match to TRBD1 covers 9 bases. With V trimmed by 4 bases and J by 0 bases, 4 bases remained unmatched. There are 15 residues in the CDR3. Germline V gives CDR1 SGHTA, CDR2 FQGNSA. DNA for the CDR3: TGTGCCAGCAGCTCCCGGGGACAGGGCTCCTACGAGCAGTACTTC. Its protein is CASSSRGQGSYEQYF.

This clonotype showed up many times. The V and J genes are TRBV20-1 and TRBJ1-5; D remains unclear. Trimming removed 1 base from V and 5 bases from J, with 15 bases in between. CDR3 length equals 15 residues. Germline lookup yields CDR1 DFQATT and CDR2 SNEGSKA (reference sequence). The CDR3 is CSARGRTPGDQPQHF. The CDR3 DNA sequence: TGCAGTGCTAGAGGACGGACCCCGGGTGATCAGCCCCAGCATTTT.

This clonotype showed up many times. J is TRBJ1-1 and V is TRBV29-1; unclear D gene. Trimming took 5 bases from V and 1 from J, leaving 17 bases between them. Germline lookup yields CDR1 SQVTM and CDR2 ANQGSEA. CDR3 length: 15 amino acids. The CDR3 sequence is CSVRSRRTANTEAFF. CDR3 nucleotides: TGCAGCGTTCGGTCAAGGCGGACTGCGAACACTGAAGCTTTCTTT. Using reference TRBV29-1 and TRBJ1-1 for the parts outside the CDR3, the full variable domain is SAVISQKPSRDICQRGTSLTIQCQVDSQVTMMFWYRQQPGQSLTLIATANQGSEATYESGFVIDKFPISRPNLTFSTLTVSNMSPEDSSIYLCSVRSRRTANTEAFFGQGTRLTVV.

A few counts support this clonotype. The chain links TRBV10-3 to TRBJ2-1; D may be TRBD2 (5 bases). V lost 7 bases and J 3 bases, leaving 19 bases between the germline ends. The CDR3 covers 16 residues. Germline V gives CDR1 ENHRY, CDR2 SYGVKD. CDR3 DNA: TGTGCCATCACTACTAGGTTAATCCTTTTCTACAATGAGCAGTTCTTC. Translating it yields CAITTRLILFYNEQFF.

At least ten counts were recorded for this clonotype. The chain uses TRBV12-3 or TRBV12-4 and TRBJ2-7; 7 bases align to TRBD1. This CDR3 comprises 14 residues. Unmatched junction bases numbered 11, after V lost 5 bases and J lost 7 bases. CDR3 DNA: TGTGCCAGCAGTCTACAGGGGCCCATGATGGAGCAGTACTTC. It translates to CASSLQGPMMEQYF.

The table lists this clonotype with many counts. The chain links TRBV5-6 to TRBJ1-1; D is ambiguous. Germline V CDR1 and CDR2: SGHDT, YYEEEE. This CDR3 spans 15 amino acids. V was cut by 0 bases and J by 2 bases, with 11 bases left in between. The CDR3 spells CASSLVGGVNTEAFF. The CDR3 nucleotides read TGTGCCAGCAGCTTGGTGGGCGGTGTCAACACTGAAGCTTTCTTT. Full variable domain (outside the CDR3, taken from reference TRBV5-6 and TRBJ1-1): DAGVTQSPTHLIKTRGQQVTLRCSPKSGHDTVSWYQQALGQGPQFIFQYYEEEERQRGNFPDRFSGHQFPNYSSELNVNALLLGDSALYLCASSLVGGVNTEAFFGQGTRLTVV.

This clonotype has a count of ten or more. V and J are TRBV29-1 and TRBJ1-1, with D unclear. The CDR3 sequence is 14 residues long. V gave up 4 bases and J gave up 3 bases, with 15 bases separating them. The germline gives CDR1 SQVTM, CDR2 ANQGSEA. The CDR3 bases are TGCAGCGTTGTTCCCCGCCAGGCGCACACTGAAGCTTTCTTT. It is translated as CSVVPRQAHTEAFF.

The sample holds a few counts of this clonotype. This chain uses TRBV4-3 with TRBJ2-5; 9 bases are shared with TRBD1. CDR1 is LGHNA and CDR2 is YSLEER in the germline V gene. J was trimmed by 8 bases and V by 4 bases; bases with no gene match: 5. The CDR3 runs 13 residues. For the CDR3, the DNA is TGCGCCAGCAGCCCTCGACAGGGGGTAACCCAGTACTTC. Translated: CASSPRQGVTQYF.

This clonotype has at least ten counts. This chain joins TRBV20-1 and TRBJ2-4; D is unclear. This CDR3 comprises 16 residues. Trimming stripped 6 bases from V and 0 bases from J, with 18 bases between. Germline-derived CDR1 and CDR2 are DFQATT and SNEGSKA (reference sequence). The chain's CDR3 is CSAIPVQSLAKNIQYF. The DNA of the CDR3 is TGCAGTGCGATCCCCGTGCAGTCTCTAGCCAAAAACATTCAGTACTTC.

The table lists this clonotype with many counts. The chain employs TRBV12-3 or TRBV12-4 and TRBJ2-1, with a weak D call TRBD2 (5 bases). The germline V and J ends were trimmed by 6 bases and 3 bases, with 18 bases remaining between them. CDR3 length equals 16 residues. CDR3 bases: TGTGCCAGCAGGGCCCGAGAGGGAGTGGTCTACAATGAGCAGTTCTTC. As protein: CASRAREGVVYNEQFF.

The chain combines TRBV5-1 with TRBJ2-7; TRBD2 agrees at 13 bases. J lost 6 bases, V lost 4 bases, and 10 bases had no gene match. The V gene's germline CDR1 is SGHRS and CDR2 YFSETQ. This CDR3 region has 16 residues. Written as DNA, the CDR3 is TGCGCCAGCAGCCCGCGGACTAGCGGGAGTAGTTTCGAGCAGTACTTC. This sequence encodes CASSPRTSGSSFEQYF.

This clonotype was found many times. The CDR3 protein is CASSRRTSGSYEQYF. In DNA, the CDR3 is TGTGCCAGCTCCCGACGGACTAGCGGATCCTACGAGCAGTACTTC. The chain is built from TRBV18 and TRBJ2-7; TRBD2 aligns across 10 bases. V gave up 6 bases and J gave up 1 base; unmatched junction bases: 6. The CDR3 is 15 amino acids. Germline assignment: CDR1 KGHSH and CDR2 LQKENI.

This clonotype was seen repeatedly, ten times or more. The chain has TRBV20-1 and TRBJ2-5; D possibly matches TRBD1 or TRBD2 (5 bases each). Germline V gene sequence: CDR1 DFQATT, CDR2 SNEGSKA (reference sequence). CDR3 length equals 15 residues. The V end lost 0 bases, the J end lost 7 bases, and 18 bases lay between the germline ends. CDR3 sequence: CSARDPIRAEGTQYF. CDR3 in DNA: TGCAGTGCTAGAGATCCTATCAGGGCCGAGGGGACCCAGTACTTC.

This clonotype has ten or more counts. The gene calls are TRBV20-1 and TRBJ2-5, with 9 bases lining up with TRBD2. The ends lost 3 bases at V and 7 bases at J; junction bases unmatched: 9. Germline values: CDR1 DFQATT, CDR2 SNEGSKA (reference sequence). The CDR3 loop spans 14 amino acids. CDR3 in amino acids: CSASFLAGELTQYF. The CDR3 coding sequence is TGCAGTGCTAGTTTCTTAGCGGGGGAGCTGACCCAGTACTTC.

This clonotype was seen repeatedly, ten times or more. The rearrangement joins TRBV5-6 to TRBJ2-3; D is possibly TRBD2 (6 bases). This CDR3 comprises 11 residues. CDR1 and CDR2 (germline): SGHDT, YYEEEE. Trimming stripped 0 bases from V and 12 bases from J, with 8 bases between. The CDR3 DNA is TGTGCCAGCAGCTTGGCGGGGGTACAGTATTTT. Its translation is CASSLAGVQYF.

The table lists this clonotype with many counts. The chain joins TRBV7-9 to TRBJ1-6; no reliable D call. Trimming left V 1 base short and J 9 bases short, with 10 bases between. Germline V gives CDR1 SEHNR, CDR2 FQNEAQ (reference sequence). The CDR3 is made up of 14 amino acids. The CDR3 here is CASSLGVSGSPLHF. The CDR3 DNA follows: TGTGCCAGCAGCTTAGGTGTGTCGGGTTCACCCCTCCACTTT.